This T cell receptor (beta chain) was identified during a study of identical twins. Study-level findings and limits: Excess low generation probability was seen in twin-shared out-of-frame alpha sequences.

TCRdb re-called the 5' RACE reads with MiXCR, one entry per CDR3 protein. Of about 1.7 million distinct CDR3 sequences listed, less than 35% are singletons. This clonotype has only a few counts. Its target is unknown. Healthy Caucasians made up all donors. With 3 bases clipped from V and 0 bases from J, the junction kept 6 bases outside the gene matches. Per germline, CDR1 SGHRS and CDR2 YFSETQ. The CDR3 covers 18 residues. The source of this sequence is a newborn girl in good health. Sequences were obtained from cord blood. This chain joins TRBV5-1 and TRBJ2-1; TRBD2 matches at 13 bases. CDR3 in DNA: TGCGCCAGCAGCTGGGGACTAGCGGGATGGGCCTCCTACAATGAGCAGTTCTTC. As protein: CASSWGLAGWASYNEQFF.